This T cell receptor beta chain is drawn from a study of blood T cell repertoires in COVID-19. At the level of the study: PBMCs, B-cell-depleted T cells, or T cells provided the cDNA or gDNA that made up the material.

Original analysis: Quantification of nucleated cells was approximated via reference gene primer amplification. Using immunoSEQ multiplex PCR, the repertoire was profiled, and TCRdb retains in-frame clones only, with some absent. The V and J calls and clone size are taken from that table; D and trimming were inferred from the DNA. The sample records under 130,000 clones, approximately 79% being singletons. Trimming took 3 bases from V and 6 from J; bases not matched to a gene: 11. This CDR3 is built from 15 residues. Germline V lookup: CDR1 SGHRS, CDR2 YFSETQ. J is TRBJ2-7 and V is TRBV5-1; 8 bases are shared with TRBD2. The material sequenced was peripheral blood. This receptor was obtained from a man between 65 and 85 years old with active or convalescent COVID-19. The CDR3 loop reads CASSSGGLGTVEQYF. CDR3 bases: TGCGCCAGCAGCTCCGGGGGACTAGGCACCGTCGAGCAGTACTTC.